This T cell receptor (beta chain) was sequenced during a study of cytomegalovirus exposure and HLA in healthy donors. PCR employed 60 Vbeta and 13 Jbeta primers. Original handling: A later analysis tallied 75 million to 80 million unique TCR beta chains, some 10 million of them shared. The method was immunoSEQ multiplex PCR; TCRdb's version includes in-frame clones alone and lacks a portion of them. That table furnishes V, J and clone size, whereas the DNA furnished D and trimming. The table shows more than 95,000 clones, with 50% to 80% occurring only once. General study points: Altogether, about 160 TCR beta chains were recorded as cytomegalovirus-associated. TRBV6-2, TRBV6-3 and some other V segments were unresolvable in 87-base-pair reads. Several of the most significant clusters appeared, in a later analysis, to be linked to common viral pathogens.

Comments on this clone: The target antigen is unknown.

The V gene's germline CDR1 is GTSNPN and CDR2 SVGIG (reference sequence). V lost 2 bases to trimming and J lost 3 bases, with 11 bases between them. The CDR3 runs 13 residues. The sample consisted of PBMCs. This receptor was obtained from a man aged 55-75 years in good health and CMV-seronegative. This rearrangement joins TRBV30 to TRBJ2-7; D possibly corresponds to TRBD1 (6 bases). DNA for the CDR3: TGTGCCTGGAGTAGGGGGAATGTCTACGAGCAGTACTTC. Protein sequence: CAWSRGNVYEQYF.